This is a list of T cell receptor beta chains from one sample in a study of Tregs in tolerant kidney transplant recipients. Clones were sequenced by immunoSEQ multiplex PCR, and TCRdb holds only the in-frame ones, with some missing. Of tens of thousands of clones in the sample, about four fifths are singletons; the top ten hold roughly 4.5%. Specimen: CD4+ T cells from blood. The origin of the receptors is a human donor in good health. CDR3s leave out the opening cysteine and the closing phenylalanine or tryptophan.

TRBJ2-5 TRBV5-1 ASSRGEGGETQY
TRBJ2-3 TRBV28 ASSPRQGDEY
TRBJ2-3 TRBV9 ASSVAFSQDTQY
TRBJ1-1 TRBV6-5 ASSYLGSGQPTEAF
TRBJ2-7 TRBV11-2 ASRPRVGGVTYEQY
TRBJ1-3 TRBV7-6 ASSGGNSGNTIY
TRBJ1-2 TRBV4-3 ASSQVGGDGYT
TRBJ2-7 TRBV29-1 SVGGTNYEQY
TRBJ1-6 TRBV5-1 ASSLSRDRDSPLH
TRBJ2-5 TRBV7-2 ASRASTVGGETQY
TRBJ1-2 TRBV6-5 ATVDPGGKGYT
TRBJ2-7 TRBV7-6 ASSLAPSRVPYREQY
TRBJ2-7 TRBV4-2 ASSQDAQRANYEQY
TRBJ2-5 TRBV11-2 ASSLVGPAGETQY
TRBJ1-5 TRBV6-1 ASSLTGGNQPQH
TRBJ2-6 TRBV7-8 ASSLSPSGMGVSGANVLT
TRBJ2-7 TRBV7-2 ASSSSLYEQY
TRBJ2-7 TRBV5-5 ASRRTGGGYEQY
TRBJ1-4 TRBV7-5 ARSPQPGQALYATNEKLF
TRBJ1-2 TRBV4-1 ASSQTPNSGPTYGYT
TRBJ1-4 TRBV15 ATSRSTGVEKLF
TRBJ1-1 TRBV18 ASSPLQSLNTEAF
TRBJ2-2 TRBV11-2 ASSLVHSTGPANTGELF
TRBJ2-7 TRBV19 ASSKEGLAGPYEQY
TRBJ2-1 TRBV15 ATSEGLAGEVYNEQF
TRBJ2-7 TRBV5-6 ASSVQGRAYEQY
TRBJ1-5 TRBV2 ASSGTESNQPQH
TRBJ2-1 TRBV5-1 ASSSFPGQGVSYNEQF
TRBJ1-1 TRBV7-9 ASSLDIWAGGKNTEAF
TRBJ2-3 TRBV5-4 ASSLGSGGADTQY
TRBJ1-2 TRBV30 AWSAPGMGANYGYT
TRBJ1-3 TRBV10-2 ASSESKGPGNTIY
TRBJ1-2 TRBV19 AIQDRHSNYGYT
TRBJ1-2 TRBV28 AANRGRDGYT
TRBJ2-5 TRBV7-6 ASSFSQVGETQY
TRBJ2-3 TRBV6-5 ASSYSRQGVADTQY
TRBJ1-5 TRBV18 ASSPGGMGQPQH
TRBJ2-5 TRBV7-2 ASSPRTGVQETQY
TRBJ2-7 TRBV7-2 ASSPPEGGWAGQY
TRBJ1-1 TRBV5-6 ASSLTVNTEAF
TRBJ1-4 TRBV6-6 ASSYSLSSNNEKLF
TRBJ2-5 TRBV7-2 ASTTGSSHQETQY
TRBJ2-7 TRBV4-3 ASSQEGAGGGEQY
TRBJ2-5 TRBV12-5 ASGLVRRDLQETQY
TRBJ1-1 TRBV19 ASSITSVNTEAF
TRBJ2-7 TRBV6-5 ASKGGFAGSYEQY
TRBJ1-2 TRBV9 ASSLGFGYT
TRBJ2-3 TRBV27 ASSFGNPSSDTQY
TRBJ2-7 TRBV5-5 ASSQTYGEQY
TRBJ1-5 TRBV6-5 ASSYDRANQPQH
TRBJ2-3 TRBV2 ASSEEEASGGRDTQY
TRBJ2-1 TRBV5-4 ASSLGRVDHNEQF
TRBJ2-2 TRBV15 ATSRRQTSGNTGELF
TRBJ2-2 TRBV21-1 ASQKTQKSTSENTGELF
TRBJ2-1 TRBV5-6 ASSGTSGRNEQF